The entry below describes one T cell receptor (beta chain). These data are taken from a study of blood T cell repertoires in COVID-19. Across the study: Acute and convalescent COVID-19 samples came from the United States, Italy and Spain.

V lost 7 bases and J 2 bases, leaving 12 bases between the germline ends. The CDR3 is 14 amino acids. From germline, CDR1 is MDHEN and CDR2 SYDVKM. Clones were sequenced by immunoSEQ multiplex PCR, and TCRdb holds only the in-frame ones, with some missing. This table holds about 250,000 clones, about 87% found once. Grouping used clinical history reported by participants in a survey and questionnaire. Sequencing was done on a sample of PBMCs or T cells enriched from blood (not recorded which). The J gene is TRBJ1-5, the V gene TRBV28; D gene uncertain. This sequence originates from a woman aged 45-65 years who had recovered from COVID-19. In nucleotides, the CDR3 is TGTGCCAGCAAAGATCGCGGGGGCAATCAGCCCCAGCATTTT. Translated, it gives CASKDRGGNQPQHF.